The entry below gives a single TCR beta chain sequence along with its context. What it binds is unknown. TCRdb keeps only in-frame clones here, not all; method: immunoSEQ multiplex PCR. The repertoire holds 64,000 or so clones, with around 90% as singletons. This sample was included in a study of T cells in localized non-small cell lung cancer. Broader study findings: Elevated circulating T cell density in blood was associated with longer overall survival. Turning up in adjacent lung were a median approximately 60 of the top 100 tumor clones.

This sequence originates from a woman aged 40-70 years with stage I lung adenocarcinoma. The source was peripheral blood, collected before any cancer treatment.

CDR3 sequence reads: CASSRGTTGNYNEQFF. CDR3 in DNA: TGTGCCAGCAGCCGAGGGACTACAGGGAACTACAATGAGCAGTTCTTC. The chain recombines TRBV5-8 with TRBJ2-1, with D possibly TRBD2 on 7 matching bases. Per the germline V gene, CDR1 is SGHTS and CDR2 is YDEGEE. CDR3 length equals 16 residues. With 4 bases removed from V and 3 bases from J, the gap between germline ends came to 17 bases. Full variable domain (outside the CDR3, taken from reference TRBV5-8 and TRBJ2-1): EAGVTQSPTHLIKTRGQQATLRCSPISGHTSVYWYQQALGLGLQFLLWYDEGEERNRGNFPPRFSGRQFPNYSSELNVNALELEDSALYLCASSRGTTGNYNEQFFGPGTRLTVL.